This TCR beta chain was captured by sequencing in a study of cytomegalovirus exposure and HLA in healthy donors. Trimming cost V 3 bases and J 7 bases, with 16 bases left between them. The CDR3 consists of 15 residues. Germline loops: CDR1 SGHRS, CDR2 YFSETQ. Overall study findings and caveats: Later analysis identified several of the most significant clusters that appeared linked to common viral pathogens.

A note on this clone: Its matching antigen is unknown.

The primer mix had 60 Vbeta and 13 Jbeta primers. Clones were sequenced by immunoSEQ multiplex PCR, and TCRdb holds only the in-frame ones, with some missing. The sample totals 95,000 to 150,000 clones. The sequence derives from a man between 18 and 29 years old in good health and CMV-seronegative. Input material: PBMCs. The chain employs TRBV5-1 and TRBJ1-4; D possibly corresponds to TRBD1 (6 bases). CDR3 nucleotide sequence: TGCGCCAGCAGCTCCAATACAGGGACGGGTGAAAAACTGTTTTTT. Its translation is CASSSNTGTGEKLFF.